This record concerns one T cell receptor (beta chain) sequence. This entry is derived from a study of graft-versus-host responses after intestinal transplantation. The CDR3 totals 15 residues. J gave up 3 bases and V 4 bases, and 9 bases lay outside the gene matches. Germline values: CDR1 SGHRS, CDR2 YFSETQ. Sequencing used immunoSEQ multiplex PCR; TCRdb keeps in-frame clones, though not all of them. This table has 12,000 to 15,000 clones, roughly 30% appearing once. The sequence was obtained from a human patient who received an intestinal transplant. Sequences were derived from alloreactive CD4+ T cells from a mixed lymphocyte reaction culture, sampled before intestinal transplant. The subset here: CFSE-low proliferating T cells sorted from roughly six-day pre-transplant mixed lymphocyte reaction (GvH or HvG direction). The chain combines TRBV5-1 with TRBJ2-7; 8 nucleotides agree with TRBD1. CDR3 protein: CASSGGTGWNYEQYF. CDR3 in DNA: TGCGCCAGCAGCGGGGGGACAGGCTGGAACTACGAGCAGTACTTC.